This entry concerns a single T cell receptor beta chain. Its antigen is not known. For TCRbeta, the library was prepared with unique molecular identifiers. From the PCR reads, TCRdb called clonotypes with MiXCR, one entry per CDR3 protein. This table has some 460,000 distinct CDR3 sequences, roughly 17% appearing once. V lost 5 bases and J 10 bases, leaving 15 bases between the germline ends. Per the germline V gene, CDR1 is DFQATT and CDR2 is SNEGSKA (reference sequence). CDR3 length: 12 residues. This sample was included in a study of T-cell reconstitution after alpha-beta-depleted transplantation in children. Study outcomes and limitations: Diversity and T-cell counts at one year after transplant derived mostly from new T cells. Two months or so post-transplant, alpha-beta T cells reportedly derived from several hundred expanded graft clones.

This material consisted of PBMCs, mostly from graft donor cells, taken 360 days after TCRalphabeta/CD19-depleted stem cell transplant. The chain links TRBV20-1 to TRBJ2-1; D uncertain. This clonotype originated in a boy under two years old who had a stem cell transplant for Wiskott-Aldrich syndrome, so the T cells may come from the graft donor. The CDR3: CSAAQHPGEQFF. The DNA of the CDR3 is TGCAGTGCTGCTCAACATCCCGGGGAGCAGTTCTTC.